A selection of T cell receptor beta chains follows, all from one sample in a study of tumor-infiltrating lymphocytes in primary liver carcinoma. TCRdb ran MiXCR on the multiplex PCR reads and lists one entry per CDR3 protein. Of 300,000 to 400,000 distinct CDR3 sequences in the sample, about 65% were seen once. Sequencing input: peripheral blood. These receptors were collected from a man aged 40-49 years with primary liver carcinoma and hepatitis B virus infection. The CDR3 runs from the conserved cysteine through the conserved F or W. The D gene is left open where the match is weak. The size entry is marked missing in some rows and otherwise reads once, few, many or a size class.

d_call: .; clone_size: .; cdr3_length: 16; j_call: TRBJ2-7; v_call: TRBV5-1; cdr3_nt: TGCGCCAGCAGCCCGGAGGTGACTTCAGGGGTGCACGAGCAGTACTTC; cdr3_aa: CASSPEVTSGVHEQYF
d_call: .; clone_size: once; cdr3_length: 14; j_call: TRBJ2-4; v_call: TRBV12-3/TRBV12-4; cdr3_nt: TGTGACAGCAGTTCAATTAGCGGAGGTAACATTCAGTACTTC; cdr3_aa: CDSSSISGGNIQYF
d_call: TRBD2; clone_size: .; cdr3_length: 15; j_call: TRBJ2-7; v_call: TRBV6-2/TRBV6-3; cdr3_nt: TGTGCCAGCAGCCTTTGGCTAGCGGGCACGAACGAGCAGTACTTC; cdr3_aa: CASSLWLAGTNEQYF
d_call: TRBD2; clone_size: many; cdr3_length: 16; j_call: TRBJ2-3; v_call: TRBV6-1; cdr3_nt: TGTGCCAGCAGTGGGTCGAGCGGGAGGCCAACAGATACGCAGTATTTT; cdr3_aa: CASSGSSGRPTDTQYF
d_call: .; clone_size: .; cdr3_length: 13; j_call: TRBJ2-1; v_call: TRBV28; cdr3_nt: TGTGCCAGCAACCGCCGGGGTGGCGGCTGGGAGTTCTTC; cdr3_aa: CASNRRGGGWEFF
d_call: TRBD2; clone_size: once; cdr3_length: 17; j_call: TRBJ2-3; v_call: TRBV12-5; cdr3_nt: TGTGCTAGTGTACCGTGGGGACTAGCCAAGAACGCAGATACGCAGTATTTT; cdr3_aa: CASVPWGLAKNADTQYF
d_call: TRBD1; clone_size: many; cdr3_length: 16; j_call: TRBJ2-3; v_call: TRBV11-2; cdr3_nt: TGTGCCAGCAGCTCGCGGACAGGGACAATCACAGATACGCAGTATTTT; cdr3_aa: CASSSRTGTITDTQYF
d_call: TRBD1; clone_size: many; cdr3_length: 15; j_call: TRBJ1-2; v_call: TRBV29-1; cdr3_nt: TGCAGCGTTTGGGAGGGACAGAACTACAACTATGGCTACACCTTC; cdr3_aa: CSVWEGQNYNYGYTF
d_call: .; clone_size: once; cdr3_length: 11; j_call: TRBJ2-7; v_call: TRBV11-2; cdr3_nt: TGTGCTAGCAGCTCCCAATGCGAGCAGTACTTC; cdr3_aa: CASSSQCEQYF
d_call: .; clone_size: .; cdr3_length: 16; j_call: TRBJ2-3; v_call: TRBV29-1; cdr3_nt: TGCAGCGTTGAAGATCTCCTAGCGATTAGGACAGATACGCAGTATTTT; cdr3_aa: CSVEDLLAIRTDTQYF
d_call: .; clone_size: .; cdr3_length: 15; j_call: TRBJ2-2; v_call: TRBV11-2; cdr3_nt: TGTGCCAGCAGCTTAGATCAGGGGAACGCCGGGGAGCTGTTTTTT; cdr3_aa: CASSLDQGNAGELFF
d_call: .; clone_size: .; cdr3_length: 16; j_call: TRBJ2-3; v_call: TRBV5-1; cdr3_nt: TGCGCCAGCAGCTTGGTCCAACTAGCTAGCACAGATACGCAGTATTTT; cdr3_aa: CASSLVQLASTDTQYF
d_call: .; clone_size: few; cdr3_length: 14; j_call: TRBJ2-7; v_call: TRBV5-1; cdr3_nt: TGCGCCAGCAGCTTGGAAGGCTCGGCCTACGAGCAGTACTTC; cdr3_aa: CASSLEGSAYEQYF
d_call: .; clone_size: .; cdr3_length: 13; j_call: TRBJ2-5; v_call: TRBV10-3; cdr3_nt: TGTGCCATCAGGGGTGAATTTCAAGAGACCCAGTACTTC; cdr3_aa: CAIRGEFQETQYF
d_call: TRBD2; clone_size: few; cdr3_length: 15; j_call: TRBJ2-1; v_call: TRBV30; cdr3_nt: TGTGCCTGGACCCCCGGGACTAGCGGGAGGAATGAGCAGTTCTTC; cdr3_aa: CAWTPGTSGRNEQFF
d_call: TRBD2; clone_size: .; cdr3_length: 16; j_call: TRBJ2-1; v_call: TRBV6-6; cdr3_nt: TGTGCCAGCAGTTACTCTATGGGAGGGCTCTACAATGACCAGTTCTTC; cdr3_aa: CASSYSMGGLYNDQFF
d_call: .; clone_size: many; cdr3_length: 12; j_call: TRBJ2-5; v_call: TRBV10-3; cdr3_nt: TGTGCCATCAGTGAGGGGGGAGAGACCCAGTACTTC; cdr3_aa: CAISEGGETQYF
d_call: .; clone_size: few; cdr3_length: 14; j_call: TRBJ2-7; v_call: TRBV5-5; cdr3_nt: TGTGCCAGCAGCTTGGTTGCAGGATACTACGAGCAGTACTTC; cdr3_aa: CASSLVAGYYEQYF
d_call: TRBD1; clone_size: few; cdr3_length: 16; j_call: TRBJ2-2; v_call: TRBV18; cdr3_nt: TGTGCCAGCTCACCACTCGGGACAGGGGAAACCGGGGAGCTGTTTTTT; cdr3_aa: CASSPLGTGETGELFF
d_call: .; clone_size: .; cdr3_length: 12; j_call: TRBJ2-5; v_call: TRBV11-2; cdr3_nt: TGTGCAGGCAGCTTAGGGGGGGAGGCCCAGTACTTC; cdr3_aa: CAGSLGGEAQYF
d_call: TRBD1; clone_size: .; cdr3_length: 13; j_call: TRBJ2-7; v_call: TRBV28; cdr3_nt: TGTGCCAGCAGTAGACAGGGTTTAGGGGAGCAGTACTTC; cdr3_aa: CASSRQGLGEQYF
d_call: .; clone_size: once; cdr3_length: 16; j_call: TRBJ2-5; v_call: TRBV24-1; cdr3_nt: TGTGCCACCAGTGAATCCCAGTTGAGGCCGGGGGAGACCCAGTACTTC; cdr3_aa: CATSESQLRPGETQYF
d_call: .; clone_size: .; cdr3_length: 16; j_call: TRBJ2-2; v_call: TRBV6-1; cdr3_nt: TGTGTCAGCAGCCTCACACCGTTCCCGAACACCGGGGAGCTGTTTTTT; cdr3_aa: CVSSLTPFPNTGELFF
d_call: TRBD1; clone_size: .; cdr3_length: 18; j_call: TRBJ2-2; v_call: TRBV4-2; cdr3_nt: TGTGCCAGCAGCCGAATACTTGTGACAGGGGATTCCCCAGGGGAGCTGTTTTTT; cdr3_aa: CASSRILVTGDSPGELFF
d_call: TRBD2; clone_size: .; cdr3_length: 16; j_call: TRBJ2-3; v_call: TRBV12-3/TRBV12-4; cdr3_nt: TGTGCCAGCAGTTTGATTGCGGGAGGCTACACAAATACACAGTATTTT; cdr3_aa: CASSLIAGGYTNTQYF
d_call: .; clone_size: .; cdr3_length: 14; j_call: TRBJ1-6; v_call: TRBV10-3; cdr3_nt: TGTGCCACCCGGGGGCAGGCCATAAATTCACCCATCCACTTT; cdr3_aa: CATRGQAINSPIHF
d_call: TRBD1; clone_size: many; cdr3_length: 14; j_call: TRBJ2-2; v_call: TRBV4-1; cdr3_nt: TGCGCCAGCAGCCGACAGGGCTTTACCGGGGAGCTGTTTTTT; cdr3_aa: CASSRQGFTGELFF
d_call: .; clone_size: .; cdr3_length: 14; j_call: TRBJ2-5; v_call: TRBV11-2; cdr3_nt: TGCGCCAGCACGGAAACATGGTTCCAAGAGACCCAGTACTTC; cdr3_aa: CASTETWFQETQYF
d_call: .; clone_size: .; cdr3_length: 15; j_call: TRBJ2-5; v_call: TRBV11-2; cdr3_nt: TGTGCCAGCAGGTGGCCTGGACTGAGAGAAGAGATCCAGTACTTC; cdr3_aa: CASRWPGLREEIQYF
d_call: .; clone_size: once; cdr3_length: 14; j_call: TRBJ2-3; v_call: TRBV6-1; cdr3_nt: TGTGCCAGCAGTGAACATAGCGGAACAGATATGCAGTATTTT; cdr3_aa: CASSEHSGTDMQYF
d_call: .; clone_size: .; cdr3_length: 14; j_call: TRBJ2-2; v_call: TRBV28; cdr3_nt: TGTGCCAGCAGTTCTAGGGGAGACACCGGGGAGCTGTTTTTT; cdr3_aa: CASSSRGDTGELFF
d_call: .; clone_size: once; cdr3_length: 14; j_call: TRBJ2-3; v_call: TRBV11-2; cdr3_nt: TGCGCCAGCAGCTTTAGCAGGAGTAGAGATACGCAGTATTTT; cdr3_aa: CASSFSRSRDTQYF
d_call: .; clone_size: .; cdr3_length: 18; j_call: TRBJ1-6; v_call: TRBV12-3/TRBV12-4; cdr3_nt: TGTGCCAGCAGTCGACAACCTCTAAGTCTGGGGACTAATTCACCCCTCCACTTT; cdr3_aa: CASSRQPLSLGTNSPLHF
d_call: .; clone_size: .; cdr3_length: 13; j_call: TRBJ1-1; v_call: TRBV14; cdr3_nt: TGTGCCAGCAGCCAGACTACAGGCACTGAAGTTTTCTTT; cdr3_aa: CASSQTTGTEVFF
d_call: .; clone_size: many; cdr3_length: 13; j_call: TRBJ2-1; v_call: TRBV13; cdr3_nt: TGTGCCAGCAGCATCTTTACCGGGGGTGAGCAGTTCTTC; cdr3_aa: CASSIFTGGEQFF
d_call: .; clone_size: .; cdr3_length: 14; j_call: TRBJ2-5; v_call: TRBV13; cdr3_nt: TGTGCCAGCAGCTCCCCAGAGGGAGTGGAGACCCAGTACTTC; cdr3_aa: CASSSPEGVETQYF
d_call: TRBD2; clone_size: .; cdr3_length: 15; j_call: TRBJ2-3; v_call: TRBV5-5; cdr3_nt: TGTGCCAGCAGTTCTCCCGGCCGGGAGGCAGATACGCAGTATTTT; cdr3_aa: CASSSPGREADTQYF
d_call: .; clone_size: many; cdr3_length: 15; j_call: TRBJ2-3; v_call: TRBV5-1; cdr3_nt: TGCGCCAGCAGCTTGGGCCCGTCTAGCACAGATACGCAGTATTTT; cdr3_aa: CASSLGPSSTDTQYF
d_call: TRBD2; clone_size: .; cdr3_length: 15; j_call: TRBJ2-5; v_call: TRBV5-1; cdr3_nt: TGCGCCAGCAGCTTGGTGGCGGGAGTCAGGGAGACCCAGTACTTC; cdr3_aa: CASSLVAGVRETQYF
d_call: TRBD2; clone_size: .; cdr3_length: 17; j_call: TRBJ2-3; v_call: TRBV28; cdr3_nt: TGTGCCAGCAGTTCACCAGCGGGAGGCGCCTACACAGATACGCAGTATTTT; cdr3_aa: CASSSPAGGAYTDTQYF